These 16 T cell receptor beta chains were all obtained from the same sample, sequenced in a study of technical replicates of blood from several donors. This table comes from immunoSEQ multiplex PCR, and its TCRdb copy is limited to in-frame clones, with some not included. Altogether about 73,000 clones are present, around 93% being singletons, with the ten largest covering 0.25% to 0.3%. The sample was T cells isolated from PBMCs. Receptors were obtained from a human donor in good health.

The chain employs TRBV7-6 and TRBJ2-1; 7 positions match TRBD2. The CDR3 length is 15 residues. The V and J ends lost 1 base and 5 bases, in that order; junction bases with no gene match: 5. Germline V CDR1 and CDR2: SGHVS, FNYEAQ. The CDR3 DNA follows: TGTGCCAGCAGCTTAGATGGGAGGGCGAACAATGAGCAGTTCTTC. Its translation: CASSLDGRANNEQFF.

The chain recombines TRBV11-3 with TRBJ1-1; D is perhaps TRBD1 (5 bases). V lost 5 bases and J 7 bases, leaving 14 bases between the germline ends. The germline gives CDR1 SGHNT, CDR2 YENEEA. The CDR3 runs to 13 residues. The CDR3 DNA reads TGTGCCAGCAGCCCGCGTTGGGGCAGTGAAGCTTTCTTT. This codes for CASSPRWGSEAFF.

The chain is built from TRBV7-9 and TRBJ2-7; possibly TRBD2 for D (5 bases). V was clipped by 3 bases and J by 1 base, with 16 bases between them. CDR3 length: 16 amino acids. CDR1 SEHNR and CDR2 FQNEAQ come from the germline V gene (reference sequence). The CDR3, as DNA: TGTGCCAGCAGCTTGTCCGAGGGCATTTTGTCCTACGAGCAGTACTTC. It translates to CASSLSEGILSYEQYF. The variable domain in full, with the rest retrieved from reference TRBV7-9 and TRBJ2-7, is DTGVSQNPRHKITKRGQNVTFRCDPISEHNRLYWYRQTLGQGPEFLTYFQNEAQLEKSRLLSDRFSAERPKGSFSTLEIQRTEQGDSAMYLCASSLSEGILSYEQYFGPGTRLTVT.

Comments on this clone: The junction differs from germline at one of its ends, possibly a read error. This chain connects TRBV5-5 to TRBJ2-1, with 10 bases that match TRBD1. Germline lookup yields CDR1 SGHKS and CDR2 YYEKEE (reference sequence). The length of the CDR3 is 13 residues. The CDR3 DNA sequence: TGTGCCAGCAGCTGGACAGGGGGGCCTAGTCACCTCTTC. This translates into CASSWTGGPSHLF.

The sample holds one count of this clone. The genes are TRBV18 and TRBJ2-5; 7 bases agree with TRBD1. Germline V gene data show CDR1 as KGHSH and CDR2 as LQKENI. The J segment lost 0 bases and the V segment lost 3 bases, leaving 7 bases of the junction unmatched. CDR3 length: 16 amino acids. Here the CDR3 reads CASSPTGWGNQETQYF. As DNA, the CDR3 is TGTGCCAGCTCACCGACAGGGTGGGGGAACCAAGAGACCCAGTACTTC.

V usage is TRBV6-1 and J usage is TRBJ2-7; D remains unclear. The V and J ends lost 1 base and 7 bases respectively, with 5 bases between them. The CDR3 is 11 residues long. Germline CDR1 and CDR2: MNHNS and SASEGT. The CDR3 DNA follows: TGTGCCAGCAGTGAAGTCGGGGAGCAGTACTTC. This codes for CASSEVGEQYF.

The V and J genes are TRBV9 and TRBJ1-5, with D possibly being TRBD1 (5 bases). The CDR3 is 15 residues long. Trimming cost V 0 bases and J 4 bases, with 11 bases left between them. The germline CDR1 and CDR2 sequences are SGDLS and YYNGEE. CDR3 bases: TGTGCCAGCAGCGTAGGAGGTGGGGCAAATCAGCCCCAGCATTTT. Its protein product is CASSVGGGANQPQHF.

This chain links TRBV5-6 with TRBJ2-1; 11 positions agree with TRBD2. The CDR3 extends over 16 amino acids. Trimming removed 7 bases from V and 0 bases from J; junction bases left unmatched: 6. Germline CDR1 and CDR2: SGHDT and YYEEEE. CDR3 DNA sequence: TGTGCCAGCGGGACTAGCGGTGTGAGCTCCTACAATGAGCAGTTCTTC. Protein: CASGTSGVSSYNEQFF.

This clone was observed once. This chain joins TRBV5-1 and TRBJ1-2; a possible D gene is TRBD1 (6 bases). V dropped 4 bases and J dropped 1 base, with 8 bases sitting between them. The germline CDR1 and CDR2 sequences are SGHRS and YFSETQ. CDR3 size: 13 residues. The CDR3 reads CASSTDSNYGYTF. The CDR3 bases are TGCGCCAGCAGCACGGACAGTAACTATGGCTACACCTTC.

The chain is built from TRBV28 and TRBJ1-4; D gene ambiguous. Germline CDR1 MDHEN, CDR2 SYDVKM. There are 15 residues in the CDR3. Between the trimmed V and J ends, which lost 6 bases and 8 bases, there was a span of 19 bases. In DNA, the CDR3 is TGTGCCAGCAGGCCCGACATTTCCAAAGTGGAAAAACTGTTTTTT. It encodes CASRPDISKVEKLFF.

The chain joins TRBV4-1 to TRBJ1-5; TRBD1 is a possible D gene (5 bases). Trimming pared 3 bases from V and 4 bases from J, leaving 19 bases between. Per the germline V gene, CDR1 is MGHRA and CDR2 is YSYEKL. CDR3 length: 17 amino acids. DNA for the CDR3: TGCGCCAGCAGCCAGGGGGGTTGGGGTTCGGGGAATCAGCCCCAGCATTTT. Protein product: CASSQGGWGSGNQPQHF.

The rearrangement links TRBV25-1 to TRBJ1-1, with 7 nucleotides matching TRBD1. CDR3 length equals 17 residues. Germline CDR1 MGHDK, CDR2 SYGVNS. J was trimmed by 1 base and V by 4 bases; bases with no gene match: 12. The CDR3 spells CASSVLQGIGENTEAFF. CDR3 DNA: TGTGCCAGCAGTGTCCTACAGGGGATAGGAGAGAACACTGAAGCTTTCTTT.

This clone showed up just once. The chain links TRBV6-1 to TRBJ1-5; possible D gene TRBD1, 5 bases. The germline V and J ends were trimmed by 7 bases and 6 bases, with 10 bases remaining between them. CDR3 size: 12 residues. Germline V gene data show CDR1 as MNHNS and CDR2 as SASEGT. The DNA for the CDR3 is TGTGCCAGCAATCGGGGGATTCAGCCCCAGCATTTT. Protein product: CASNRGIQPQHF.

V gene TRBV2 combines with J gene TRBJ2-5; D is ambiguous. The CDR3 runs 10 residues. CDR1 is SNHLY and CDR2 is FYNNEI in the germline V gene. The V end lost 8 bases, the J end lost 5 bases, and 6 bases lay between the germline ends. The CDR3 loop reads CASWLETQYF. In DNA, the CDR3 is TGTGCCAGCTGGCTGGAGACCCAGTACTTC.

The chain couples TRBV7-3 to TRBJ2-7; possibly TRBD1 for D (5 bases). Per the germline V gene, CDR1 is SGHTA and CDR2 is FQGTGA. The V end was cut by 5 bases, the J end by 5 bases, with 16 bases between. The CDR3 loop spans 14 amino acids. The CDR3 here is CASSQGLGKHEQYF. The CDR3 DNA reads TGTGCCAGCAGCCAGGGTTTGGGGAAGCACGAGCAGTACTTC.

The CDR3: CASSLPGTGSLYEQYF. Here the CDR3 DNA reads TGTGCCAGCAGTTTACCCGGGACAGGGTCACTCTACGAGCAGTACTTC. This rearrangement joins TRBV28 to TRBJ2-7; 9 bases fit TRBD1. With V trimmed by 2 bases and J by 3 bases, 8 bases remained unmatched. The CDR3 is 16 residues long. Germline V lookup: CDR1 MDHEN, CDR2 SYDVKM.